Given below is one T cell receptor beta chain in context. This clone occurred once. Its specific antigen is unknown. Base qualities are missing; no much larger clone stands one base away. Unmatched junction bases come to 3, with V trimmed by 4 bases and J by 4 bases. According to the germline V gene, CDR1 reads KGHDR and CDR2 reads SFDVKD. The CDR3 runs 14 amino acids, cysteine and phenylalanine included. Kept here is only the CDR3 DNA, which spans 42 bases and is read in frame from base 1. These data are taken from a study of blood T cell repertoires in COVID-19 (dated by TCRdb to 2018 to 2020). Looking at the study overall: The collaborator samples originated in the United States, Italy and Spain and spanned the acute and convalescent phases of COVID-19. The prospective study material was composed of cDNA or gDNA derived from T cells, B-cell-depleted T cells, or PBMCs. Deeply sampled blood TCRbeta repertoires from subjects exposed to, actively infected with, or recovered from COVID-19 were included in the dataset. The repertoires were released in a freely available public database intended as a resource for research on the immune response to SARS-CoV-2. Samples were obtained from the ongoing ImmuneRACE study (first 160 participants) and from over 1,000 subjects provided by 6 global collaborators. Nearly every sample came with metadata listing a de-identified subject ID, COVID-19 status, age in years and sex. HLA class I and class II types, where available, came from metadata supplied by the sample provider rather than from assay-based typing. The full study reports these points: The amount of clinical and demographic metadata varied by source and participant and was provided uncurated.

TCRbeta CDR3 regions were amplified from genomic DNA by means of the immunoSEQ Assay, a bias-controlled multiplex PCR. Per the source publication's procedure: The number of nucleated cells in each sample was estimated by amplification of reference gene primers within the assay. To quantify the absolute abundance of each unique TCRbeta CDR3 rearrangement, sequence reads were collapsed and filtered. For each sample, productive Simpson clonality was calculated as the square root of Simpson's diversity index over productive rearrangements. In its TCRdb copy, this immuneACCESS table keeps in-frame sequences only and misses some clones. Where compared with another copy, unresolved V genes explain less than half of these, and the others have no known cause. The DNA gave D and trimming, while V, J and clone size come from that table. For this sample the table gives some 450,000 clones, of which 70% to 90% were detected only once. 0.7% to 0.85% of the sample belongs to the ten largest clones.

In Seattle, one collaborating source enrolled patients while the infection was active and tracked those patients longitudinally over the course of disease. The collaborating institutions used their own protocols to collect whole blood in K2EDTA tubes. For TCRbeta analysis, collaborator samples were shipped as frozen whole blood, as isolated PBMCs, or as DNA extracted from either sample type. Sequencing used peripheral blood. The sequence joins TRBV24-1 to TRBJ1-2; 9 bases in the junction line up with TRBD1. This clonotype was sampled from a man younger than 30 with COVID-19, enrolled during active disease. Here is the DNA: TGTGCCACCAGTGACCCACAGGGGGCCTATGGCTACACCTTC. It codes for CATSDPQGAYGYTF.